This T cell receptor beta chain was captured in a study of blood T cell repertoires in COVID-19. Study overall: The origin of the acute and convalescent COVID-19 samples was the United States, Italy and Spain. PBMCs, B-cell-depleted T cells, or T cells provided the cDNA or gDNA that made up the material.

With V trimmed by 6 bases and J by 9 bases, 3 bases remained unmatched. The germline gives CDR1 MRHNA, CDR2 SNTAGT. CDR3 length: 11 amino acids. Sequencing was performed with immunoSEQ multiplex PCR; in TCRdb, only in-frame clones are kept and a portion is missing. The table includes around 150,000 clones, 75% to 90% detected once. The V gene is TRBV6-4, the J gene TRBJ2-3; 7 bases align to TRBD2. Input material: peripheral blood. The sequence derives from a man in his 70s with acute or convalescent COVID-19. The CDR3 sequence is CASRLGGTQYF. Written as DNA, the CDR3 is TGTGCCAGCAGGCTCGGGGGGACGCAGTATTTT.